Reported below is one T cell receptor beta chain. The antigen it binds to is not known. Nothing much larger sits one base from this clone, and base qualities are not available. As encoded in the germline V gene, CDR1 is MGHRA while CDR2 is YSYEKL. The V end gives up 0 bases and the J end 10 bases, leaving 5 bases in the junction not matched to a gene. The CDR3 goes from the cysteine to the phenylalanine over 14 residues. The sequence is cut down to CDR3 DNA, 42 bases in frame from base 1. RNA was extracted using the RNeasy kit, and roughly 0.45 to 1 ug of the RNA was reverse transcribed with random hexamers. TCR beta CDR3 regions were amplified with the immunoSEQ multiplex PCR assay covering 54 Vbeta and 13 Jbeta segments. Bias from PCR amplification was corrected by using a synthetic template baseline for primer optimization and for computational correction. The study's processing was this. Reads were annotated to V, D and J genes per IMGT and analyzed with immunoSEQ Analyzer, keeping only productive sequences. To calculate clonality, Shannon entropy was normalized by log2 of the number of productive unique sequences and then subtracted from one. Public and private clones were assessed among the 100 most prevalent clones of each patient and control. Clones were defined as Susac-specific when absent from the healthy and MS cohorts, from fewer than 1,300 published viral clones and from other ImmuneACCESS disease sequences. The public reads were quality trimmed at Q25 with fastp and then assembled into clones with MiXCR by TCRdb, keeping productive beta chains. Identical CDR3 proteins give one entry, which carries the most common genes and DNA. The V and J calls were determined by TCRdb, not by the authors. This sample has some 130,000 distinct CDR3 sequences in its table, and around 93% of those were observed once. The ten largest make up about 0.18% of the sample.

The sample is drawn from a study of CD8 T cells in Susac syndrome (dated by TCRdb to about 2019). Study-wide context: Among the sequenced Susac syndrome patients, five or six had clinically active disease and eight or nine were in clinical remission. At blood withdrawal, Susac syndrome patients were either therapy-naive, taking corticosteroids (in some cases with IVIg as well), or taking IVIg alone. Whether CD8+ T cell activation and differentiation in Susac syndrome was antigen driven was tested using repertoire sequencing. The clonality of the CD8+ T cell repertoire was compared across over 10 healthy donors, roughly 14 Susac syndrome patients and under 18 multiple sclerosis patients.

Peripheral blood CD8+ and CD4+ T cells from healthy donors, Susac syndrome patients and multiple sclerosis patients were profiled by high-throughput TCR beta sequencing. Susac syndrome patients met recently defined diagnostic criteria for definite or probable disease. Bulk CD8+ and CD4+ T cells were purified by magnetic negative isolation, while CD8+ TEMRA cells were enriched using FACS. Blood was collected in EDTA tubes and processed within 24 hours, with PBMCs isolated through density gradient centrifugation. PBMCs destined for TCR sequencing were cryopreserved in liquid nitrogen and later thawed in a 37 °C water bath. Purity of sorted or isolated CD4+, CD8+ and CD8+ TEMRA cells was at least 90%. What the study reported, not specific to this receptor: In the total CD8+ and CD8+ TEMRA repertoires, sixteen and five Susac-specific public clones, respectively, were identified. Susac syndrome CD8+ repertoires showed clonal expansion, highest in CD8+ TEMRA cells and greater in clinically active than remitting patients. The TCR sequencing and HLA analysis was acknowledged to have included a relatively small number of individuals.

The sequence was obtained from a human donor with Susac syndrome. The chain is made from TRBV4-1 and TRBJ2-1, and TRBD1 aligns with 8 junction nucleotides. Source material: CD8+ T cells from PBMCs. DNA sequence: TGCGCCAGCAGCCAAGAAGACACAGGGGGAGAGCAGTTCTTC. Translated, it gives CASSQEDTGGEQFF.